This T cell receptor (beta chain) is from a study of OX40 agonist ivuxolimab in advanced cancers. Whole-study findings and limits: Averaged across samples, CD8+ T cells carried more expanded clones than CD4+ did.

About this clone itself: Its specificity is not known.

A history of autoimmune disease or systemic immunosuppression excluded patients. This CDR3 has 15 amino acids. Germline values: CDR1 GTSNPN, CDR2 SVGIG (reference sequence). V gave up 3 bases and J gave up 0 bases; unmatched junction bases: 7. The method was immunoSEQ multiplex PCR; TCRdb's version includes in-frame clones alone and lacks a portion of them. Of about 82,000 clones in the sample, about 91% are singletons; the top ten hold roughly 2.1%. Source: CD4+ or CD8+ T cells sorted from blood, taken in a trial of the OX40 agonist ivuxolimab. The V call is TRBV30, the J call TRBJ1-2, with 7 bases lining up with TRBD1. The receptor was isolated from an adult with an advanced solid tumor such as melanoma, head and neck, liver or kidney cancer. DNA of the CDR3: TGTGCCTGGAGGACCACAGGGGCGACTAACTATGGCTACACCTTC. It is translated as CAWRTTGATNYGYTF.